Following are 10 T cell receptor beta chains from one sample sequenced in a study of blood T cells in healthy people across ages. Primers used in a second PCR of roughly 7 to 12 cycles were a sample-barcoded 5' primer and a J-beta primer mix. Each CDR3 protein gets one entry after TCRdb re-called the 5' RACE reads with MiXCR. The sample lists hundreds of thousands of distinct CDR3 sequences, roughly 50% occurring once. The sequenced sample was blood. Every receptor here comes from a man aged 40-49 years in good health.

This clonotype came up once. DNA for the CDR3: TGTGCCAGCAGCCAAAGAGGTTATGGCTACACCTTC. Its translation: CASSQRGYGYTF. The chain carries TRBV3-1 and TRBJ1-2, with D unclear. With 2 bases removed from V and 5 bases from J, the gap between germline ends came to 6 bases. The CDR3 extends over 12 amino acids. From germline, CDR1 is LGHDT and CDR2 YNNKEL (reference sequence).

The chain combines TRBV5-1 with TRBJ2-3; unclear D gene. Trimming removed 3 bases at V and 4 bases at J, with 9 bases between. The CDR3 extends over 13 amino acids. Germline assignment: CDR1 SGHRS and CDR2 YFSETQ. CDR3 loop: CASSSPTADTQYF. In DNA, the CDR3 is TGCGCCAGCAGCTCCCCGACCGCAGATACGCAGTATTTT.

In this sample, this clonotype turned up a few times. The chain is built from TRBV6-1 and TRBJ2-6; no definite D call. Trimming shortened V by 1 base and J by 0 bases, and 4 bases separated the two germline ends. This CDR3 contains 15 residues. Per germline, CDR1 MNHNS and CDR2 SASEGT. The CDR3 sequence is CASSEGSSGANVLTF. The CDR3 bases are TGTGCCAGCAGTGAAGGTAGCTCTGGGGCCAACGTCCTGACTTTC.

The chain joins TRBV7-6 to TRBJ2-3, with TRBD2 identical over 9 bases. Per germline, CDR1 SGHVS and CDR2 FNYEAQ. V lost 0 bases and J lost 0; bases outside the gene matches: 16. The CDR3 is 21 amino acids. CDR3 protein: CASSLARQRGARISSTDTQYF. The CDR3 DNA is TGTGCCAGCAGCTTAGCTCGGCAGCGGGGGGCCAGAATTTCTAGCACAGATACGCAGTATTTT. The full variable domain, its missing parts supplied by reference TRBV7-6 and TRBJ2-3, is GAGVSQSPRYKVTKRGQDVALRCDPISGHVSLYWYRQALGQGPEFLTYFNYEAQQDKSGLPNDRFSAERPEGSISTLTIQRTEQRDSAMYRCASSLARQRGARISSTDTQYFGPGTRLTVL.

The chain uses TRBV20-1 and TRBJ2-5; 11 bases map to TRBD2. This CDR3 spans 14 amino acids. From germline, CDR1 is DFQATT and CDR2 SNEGSKA (reference sequence). J was trimmed by 7 bases and V by 0 bases; bases with no gene match: 4. CDR3 DNA sequence: TGCAGTGCTAGAGAGGGACTAGCGGTCGGGACCCAGTACTTC. This encodes CSAREGLAVGTQYF.

Only a few counts were recorded for this clonotype. The chain combines TRBV28 with TRBJ2-4, with TRBD2 matching 9 bases. Germline trimming cut 10 bases from V and 5 bases from J; bases unmatched to any gene: 15. Germline-derived CDR1 and CDR2 are MDHEN and SYDVKM. This CDR3 has 16 amino acids. The CDR3 here is CATRLVAGESQNIQYF. Written as DNA, the CDR3 is TGTGCCACCCGGTTGGTAGCGGGAGAGTCGCAAAACATTCAGTACTTC. The complete variable domain, with remaining parts taken from reference TRBV28 and TRBJ2-4, reads DVKVTQSSRYLVKRTGEKVFLECVQDMDHENMFWYRQDPGLGLRLIYFSYDVKMKEKGDIPEGYSVSREKKERFSLILESASTNQTSMYLCATRLVAGESQNIQYFGAGTRLSVL.

This rearrangement joins TRBV28 to TRBJ2-1, with unresolved D. Looked up from germline, CDR1 is MDHEN and CDR2 is SYDVKM. The CDR3 runs to 14 residues. V shed 0 bases and J shed 3 bases, with 6 bases lying between them. The CDR3 nucleotides read TGTGCCAGCAGTTTATGGGGCAGCTACAATGAGCAGTTCTTC. It codes for CASSLWGSYNEQFF.

The chain has TRBV27 and TRBJ1-4; 10 bases are shared with TRBD1. The CDR3 loop spans 16 amino acids. Per germline, CDR1 MNHEY and CDR2 SMNVEV (reference sequence). V shed 6 bases and J 3 bases; nucleotides not matched to a gene: 7. The CDR3 DNA reads as TGTGCCAGCAGGCCGGGACAGGGGAATCCTAATGAAAAACTGTTTTTT. Protein sequence: CASRPGQGNPNEKLFF.

The V call is TRBV20-1, the J call TRBJ1-4; 7 nucleotides align to TRBD1. V gave up 5 bases and J gave up 8 bases; unmatched junction bases: 11. The CDR3 loop spans 14 amino acids. CDR1 is DFQATT, CDR2 SNEGSKA, per germline (reference sequence). The CDR3 bases are TGCAGTGCTTCGAGACAGGGCCCTTTCGAAAAACTGTTTTTT. It is translated as CSASRQGPFEKLFF.

V and J are TRBV20-1 and TRBJ2-7; 8 bases match TRBD2. From germline, CDR1 is DFQATT and CDR2 SNEGSKA (reference sequence). Trimming cost V 3 bases and J 5 bases; bases outside gene matches: 12. The CDR3 spans 15 residues. Here the CDR3 reads CSARTYSGSFNEQYF. The CDR3 DNA follows: TGCAGTGCTAGGACGTACAGCGGGAGTTTTAACGAGCAGTACTTC.